The next 28 T cell receptor beta chains were all read from a single sample in a study of cytomegalovirus exposure and HLA in healthy donors. PCR used 60 Vbeta primers and 13 Jbeta primers. The repertoire was sequenced with immunoSEQ multiplex PCR; TCRdb's copy has only in-frame clones and lacks some. The sample holds around 150,000 clones, roughly four fifths seen once. Specimen: PBMCs. The receptors were gathered from a man in his forties in good health and CMV-seropositive.

The rearrangement uses TRBV2 and TRBJ2-6; 7 positions agree with TRBD1. CDR3 size: 17 residues. V was clipped by 6 bases and J by 0 bases; unmatched bases: 8. Germline CDR1 reads SNHLY; CDR2 reads FYNNEI. This CDR3 is CASSQTGTASGANVLTF. CDR3 DNA sequence: TGTGCCAGCAGCCAAACCGGGACAGCCTCTGGGGCCAACGTCCTGACTTTC.

The rearrangement joins TRBV10-3 to TRBJ1-2; a possible D gene is TRBD1 (5 bases). Deletions cut 5 bases from V and 4 bases from J, with 20 bases between. CDR3 length: 16 residues. Germline lookup yields CDR1 ENHRY and CDR2 SYGVKD. The CDR3 sequence is CAISTGRNPAAYGYTF. In nucleotides, the CDR3 is TGTGCCATCAGTACAGGCCGTAACCCAGCCGCCTATGGCTACACCTTC.

V is TRBV19 and J is TRBJ1-5; D unclear. This CDR3 is built from 13 residues. Germline V gene sequence: CDR1 LNHDA, CDR2 SQIVND (reference sequence). V lost 10 bases, J lost 2 bases, and 12 bases lay in between. CDR3 coding DNA: TGTGCCACCGTGGAGGGTGGCAATCAGCCCCAGCATTTT. Encoded protein: CATVEGGNQPQHF.

In its sample, this clone was seen a few times. This chain connects TRBV9 to TRBJ2-7; 10 nucleotides match TRBD2. The CDR3 runs 16 residues. V dropped 0 bases and J dropped 0; count of bases not matched to a gene: 3. Per the germline V gene, CDR1 is SGDLS and CDR2 is YYNGEE. CDR3 coding DNA: TGTGCCAGCAGCGTAGGGGCTAGCGGGGGCTCCTACGAGCAGTACTTC. The encoded protein is CASSVGASGGSYEQYF.

The chain employs TRBV25-1 and TRBJ2-1; TRBD2 is a possible D gene (6 bases). CDR1 and CDR2 from the germline V gene are MGHDK and SYGVNS. CDR3 size: 16 residues. Trimming took off 2 bases at V and 4 bases at J, with 15 bases between the two ends. The CDR3 bases are TGTGCCAGCAGTGAAATGGGCGGCGGGGAATACAATGAGCAGTTCTTC. This encodes CASSEMGGGEYNEQFF.

V is TRBV5-1 and J is TRBJ2-1; TRBD2 matches 7 bases. Germline values: CDR1 SGHRS, CDR2 YFSETQ. The trim removed 2 bases at V and 3 bases at J, leaving 5 bases unmatched. CDR3 length: 15 amino acids. In nucleotides, the CDR3 is TGCGCCAGCAGCTTTATCACTAGCGACTACAATGAGCAGTTCTTC. This codes for CASSFITSDYNEQFF.

V is TRBV6-5 and J is TRBJ1-1; TRBD1 is a possible D gene (6 bases). Germline assignment: CDR1 MNHEY and CDR2 SVGAGI. The ends were cut back, 6 bases at V and 1 base at J, with 12 bases in the middle. CDR3 length: 14 amino acids. CDR3 in amino acids: CASSRQAKNTEAFF. The CDR3 coding sequence is TGTGCCAGCAGCCGACAGGCTAAGAACACTGAAGCTTTCTTT.

The J gene is TRBJ2-7, the V gene TRBV6-5, with 7 positions matching TRBD2. The CDR3 length is 16 residues. Germline loops: CDR1 MNHEY, CDR2 SVGAGI. V trimming: 0 bases; J trimming: 1 base; junction bases outside the gene matches: 6. The CDR3 spells CASSYSSGRVSYEQYF. DNA of the CDR3: TGTGCCAGCAGTTACTCTAGTGGGAGGGTTTCCTACGAGCAGTACTTC.

This chain connects TRBV10-3 to TRBJ2-7, with TRBD1 identical over 11 bases. The length of the CDR3 is 13 residues. The ends lost 6 bases at V and 6 bases at J; junction bases unmatched: 4. From germline, CDR1 is ENHRY and CDR2 SYGVKD. CDR3 in amino acids: CAIRGTGGGEQYF. In DNA, the CDR3 is TGTGCCATCAGGGGGACAGGGGGAGGCGAGCAGTACTTC.

This clone was counted a single time. The chain couples TRBV19 to TRBJ2-2, with D uncertain. This CDR3 has 14 amino acids. Trimming pared 7 bases from V and 4 bases from J, leaving 13 bases between. Germline V gene sequence: CDR1 LNHDA, CDR2 SQIVND (reference sequence). CDR3 coding DNA: TGTGCCAGTACCGTTAAGCGCGGCACCGGGGAGCTGTTTTTT. This codes for CASTVKRGTGELFF.

The V and J genes are TRBV14 and TRBJ1-2; 7 positions agree with TRBD1. The CDR3 spans 15 residues. Germline lookup yields CDR1 SGHDN and CDR2 FVKESK. Trimming removed 4 bases from V and 4 bases from J; junction bases left unmatched: 9. This CDR3 reads CASSRPGQKPYGYTF. The CDR3 nucleotides are TGTGCCAGCAGCCGCCCGGGACAGAAGCCCTATGGCTACACCTTC. The full variable domain, completed using reference TRBV14 and TRBJ1-2, is EAGVTQFPSHSVIEKGQTVTLRCDPISGHDNLYWYRRVMGKEIKFLLHFVKESKQDESGMPNNRFLAERTGGTYSTLKVQPAELEDSGVYFCASSRPGQKPYGYTFGSGTRLTVV.

The CDR3 nucleotides read TGTGCCTGTACGGACAGGAGCAGCACAGATACGCAGTATTTT. Encoded protein: CACTDRSSTDTQYF. This sequence joins TRBV30 and TRBJ2-3; 7 nucleotides align to TRBD1. Germline V CDR1 and CDR2: GTSNPN, SVGIG (reference sequence). V shed 6 bases and J 0 bases; nucleotides not matched to a gene: 6. The CDR3 runs to 14 residues.

This clone has just one count. The CDR3 reads CASSIQGYTEAFF. As DNA, the CDR3 is TGTGCCAGTAGTATACAGGGATACACTGAAGCTTTCTTT. The rearrangement uses TRBV19 and TRBJ1-1; possibly TRBD1 for D (5 bases). The CDR3 is 13 amino acids. Germline V gene data show CDR1 as LNHDA and CDR2 as SQIVND (reference sequence). Trimming cost V 2 bases and J 3 bases, with 7 bases left between them.

The chain uses TRBV2 and TRBJ2-7; D perhaps matches TRBD1 (6 bases). CDR3 length: 13 residues. Germline V gene lookup returns CDR1 SNHLY and CDR2 FYNNEI. V gave up 6 bases and J gave up 6 bases, with 15 bases separating them. The CDR3 DNA follows: TGTGCCAGCAGATCAACAGGGTTTGGCGAGCAGTACTTC. Its protein is CASRSTGFGEQYF.

This chain joins TRBV9 and TRBJ1-2; D is uncertain. This CDR3 comprises 14 residues. V was clipped by 0 bases and J by 7 bases, with 13 bases between them. Looked up from germline, CDR1 is SGDLS and CDR2 is YYNGEE. The CDR3 DNA is TGTGCCAGCAGCGTAGGAGCAGGAGGGAGTGGCTACACCTTC. Translated, it gives CASSVGAGGSGYTF.

V gene TRBV18 combines with J gene TRBJ2-2; D unresolved. V shed 3 bases and J shed 2 bases, with 13 bases lying between them. This CDR3 has 16 amino acids. Germline V gene data show CDR1 as KGHSH and CDR2 as LQKENI. The CDR3 DNA reads as TGTGCCAGCTCACCCCTAGTAGTATTCAACACCGGGGAGCTGTTTTTT. This codes for CASSPLVVFNTGELFF.

The chain employs TRBV6-1 and TRBJ1-2; possibly TRBD1 for D (6 bases). V lost 0 bases, J lost 0 bases, and 17 bases lay in between. CDR1 is MNHNS, CDR2 SASEGT, per germline. The CDR3 has 18 residues. The CDR3 nucleotides read TGTGCCAGCAGTGAAGCTGGGGGTAGGGGGGGGCCTAACTATGGCTACACCTTC. It yields the protein CASSEAGGRGGPNYGYTF.

This clone was detected once. The sample has other DNA sequences that encode this CDR3 too. V usage is TRBV9 and J usage is TRBJ2-1, with 13 bases fitting TRBD2. CDR3 size: 16 residues. Germline V gene data show CDR1 as SGDLS and CDR2 as YYNGEE. The V and J ends lost 4 bases and 5 bases, in that order; junction bases with no gene match: 6. CDR3 sequence (DNA): TGTGCCAGCAGCAGGGGGACTAGCGGGACTAACAATGAGCAGTTCTTC. Translation: CASSRGTSGTNNEQFF. The full variable domain, its missing parts supplied by reference TRBV9 and TRBJ2-1, is DSGVTQTPKHLITATGQRVTLRCSPRSGDLSVYWYQQSLDQGLQFLIQYYNGEERAKGNILERFSAQQFPDLHSELNLSSLELGDSALYFCASSRGTSGTNNEQFFGPGTRLTVL.

The chain has TRBV5-1 and TRBJ1-2, with 8 bases aligning to TRBD1. After removal of 0 bases from V and 4 bases from J, the junction contained 5 bases not matched to a gene. Germline assignment: CDR1 SGHRS and CDR2 YFSETQ. The CDR3 loop spans 15 amino acids. The CDR3 region has the DNA TGCGCCAGCAGCTTGGAACAGGGGGGAATCTATGGCTACACCTTC. This translates into CASSLEQGGIYGYTF. Together with reference TRBV5-1 and TRBJ1-2, the CDR3 gives the full variable domain: KAGVTQTPRYLIKTRGQQVTLSCSPISGHRSVSWYQQTPGQGLQFLFEYFSETQRNKGNFPGRFSGRQFSNSRSEMNVSTLELGDSALYLCASSLEQGGIYGYTFGSGTRLTVV.

Concerning this clone: The sample carries other DNA sequences with the same CDR3. The gene calls are TRBV9 and TRBJ2-2, with D uncertain. Between the trimmed V and J ends, which lost 5 bases and 2 bases, there was a span of 4 bases. Germline CDR1 reads SGDLS; CDR2 reads YYNGEE. The length of the CDR3 is 12 residues. CDR3 bases: TGTGCCAGCAGTCTAAACACCGGGGAGCTGTTTTTT. Amino acid sequence: CASSLNTGELFF.

The V call is TRBV5-1, the J call TRBJ2-7; 10 nucleotides align to TRBD1. The trim removed 6 bases at V and 0 bases at J, leaving 6 bases unmatched. The CDR3 totals 15 residues. Looked up from germline, CDR1 is SGHRS and CDR2 is YFSETQ. CDR3 amino acids: CASKAGQGNSYEQYF. The CDR3 DNA is TGCGCCAGCAAGGCGGGACAGGGGAACTCCTACGAGCAGTACTTC. Based on the CDR3 plus reference TRBV5-1 and TRBJ2-7, the full variable domain is KAGVTQTPRYLIKTRGQQVTLSCSPISGHRSVSWYQQTPGQGLQFLFEYFSETQRNKGNFPGRFSGRQFSNSRSEMNVSTLELGDSALYLCASKAGQGNSYEQYFGPGTRLTVT.

The chain employs TRBV28 and TRBJ1-1; D possibly corresponds to TRBD1 (5 bases). Looked up from germline, CDR1 is MDHEN and CDR2 is SYDVKM. V was clipped by 7 bases and J by 5 bases, with 20 bases between them. The length of the CDR3 is 15 residues. CDR3 in DNA: TGTGCCAGCATGGGGCCGGCGACAGCCCGAACTGAAGCTTTCTTT. It specifies CASMGPATARTEAFF.

This clone showed up just a few times. The V call is TRBV7-2, the J call TRBJ1-2; 10 nucleotides match TRBD1. Looked up from germline, CDR1 is SGHTA and CDR2 is FQGNSA. The CDR3 loop spans 17 amino acids. V lost 8 bases, J lost 8 bases, and 20 bases stayed unmatched. The CDR3 here is CASGTPTGGAAAGGYTF. In nucleotides, the CDR3 is TGTGCCAGCGGAACGCCGACAGGGGGCGCAGCGGCCGGCGGCTACACCTTC.

The rearrangement uses TRBV7-2 and TRBJ2-3; 9 positions agree with TRBD2. The CDR3 is made up of 15 amino acids. V shed 6 bases, J shed 3 bases, and the junction held 7 bases outside the gene matches. Germline V gene sequence: CDR1 SGHTA, CDR2 FQGNSA. DNA of the CDR3: TGTGCCAGCAGACTTCCGGGACTAGCAACAGATACGCAGTATTTT. Its translation: CASRLPGLATDTQYF.

This chain joins TRBV7-8 and TRBJ1-5; 10 nucleotides agree with TRBD1. The germline V gene encodes CDR1 SGHVS and CDR2 FQNEAQ. Losses at the gene ends were 4 bases for V and 3 bases for J; bases not matched to a gene: 9. This CDR3 is built from 17 residues. For the CDR3, the DNA is TGTGCCAGCAGCTCGGACGACAGGGGGCTTAACAATCAGCCCCAGCATTTT. It specifies CASSSDDRGLNNQPQHF.

The chain has TRBV2 and TRBJ1-4, with 8 bases lining up with TRBD1. V shed 2 bases and J 8 bases; nucleotides not matched to a gene: 7. Germline CDR1 and CDR2: SNHLY and FYNNEI. This CDR3 contains 15 residues. The CDR3 is CASSESGQGYEKLFF. The CDR3 DNA sequence: TGTGCCAGCAGTGAATCAGGACAGGGCTACGAAAAACTGTTTTTT.

The V gene is TRBV6-5, the J gene TRBJ2-7, with TRBD1 identical over 7 bases. Germline trimming cut 7 bases from V and 2 bases from J; bases unmatched to any gene: 11. Germline loops: CDR1 MNHEY, CDR2 SVGAGI. The CDR3 contains 15 residues. CDR3 DNA: TGTGCCAGCAACCTCCGGACAGGCGGTCCCTACGAGCAGTACTTC. Protein: CASNLRTGGPYEQYF.

Remarks on this clone: An end of the junction does not agree with germline; a read error may underlie this. V is TRBV7-9 and J is TRBJ2-7, with a possible D match to TRBD1 (5 bases). Germline loops: CDR1 SEHNR, CDR2 FQNEAQ (reference sequence). The CDR3 totals 12 residues. The CDR3 DNA sequence: TGTTCCAGCAGCTCAGGGACCTACGAGCAGTACTTC. Encoded protein: CSSSSGTYEQYF.